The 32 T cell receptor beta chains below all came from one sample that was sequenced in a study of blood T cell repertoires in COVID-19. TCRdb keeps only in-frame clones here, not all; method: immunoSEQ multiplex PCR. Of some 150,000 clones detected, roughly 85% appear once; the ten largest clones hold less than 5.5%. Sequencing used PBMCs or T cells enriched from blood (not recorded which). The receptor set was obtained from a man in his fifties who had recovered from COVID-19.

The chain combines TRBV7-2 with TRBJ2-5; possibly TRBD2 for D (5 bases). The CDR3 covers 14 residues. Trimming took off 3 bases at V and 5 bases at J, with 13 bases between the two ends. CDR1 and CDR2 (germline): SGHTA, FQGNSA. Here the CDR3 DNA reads TGTGCCAGCAGCTTGGACTTCTTCGGGGAGACCCAGTACTTC. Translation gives CASSLDFFGETQYF.

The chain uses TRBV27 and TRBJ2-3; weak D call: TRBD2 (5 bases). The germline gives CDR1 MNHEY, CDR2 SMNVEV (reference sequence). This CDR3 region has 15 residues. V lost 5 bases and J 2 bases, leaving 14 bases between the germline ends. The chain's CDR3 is CASSPRALYTDTQYF. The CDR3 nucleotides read TGTGCCAGCAGTCCGAGGGCCCTCTACACAGATACGCAGTATTTT.

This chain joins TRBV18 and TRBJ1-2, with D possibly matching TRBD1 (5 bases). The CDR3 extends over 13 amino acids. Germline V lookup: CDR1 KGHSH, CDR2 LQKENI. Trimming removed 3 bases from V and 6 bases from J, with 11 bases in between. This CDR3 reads CASSPGRGDGYTF. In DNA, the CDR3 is TGTGCCAGCTCACCGGGCCGGGGGGATGGCTACACCTTC.

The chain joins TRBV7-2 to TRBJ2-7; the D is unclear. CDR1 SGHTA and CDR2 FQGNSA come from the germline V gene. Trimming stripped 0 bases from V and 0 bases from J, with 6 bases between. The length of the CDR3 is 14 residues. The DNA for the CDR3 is TGTGCCAGCAGCTTAGCGTGGAGCTCCTACGAGCAGTACTTC. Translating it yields CASSLAWSSYEQYF.

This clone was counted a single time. The CDR3 here is CASSITHHTGELFF. DNA for the CDR3: TGTGCCAGTAGTATAACACATCACACCGGGGAGCTGTTTTTT. V and J are TRBV19 and TRBJ2-2; D gene ambiguous. The CDR3 sequence is 14 residues long. Trimming shortened V by 2 bases and J by 3 bases, and 7 bases separated the two germline ends. The V gene's germline CDR1 is LNHDA and CDR2 SQIVND (reference sequence).

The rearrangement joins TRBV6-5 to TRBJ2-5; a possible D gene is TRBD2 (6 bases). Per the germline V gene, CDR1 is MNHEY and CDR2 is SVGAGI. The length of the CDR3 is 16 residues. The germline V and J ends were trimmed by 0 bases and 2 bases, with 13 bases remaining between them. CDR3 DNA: TGTGCCAGCAGTTACTCGGATACTAGCCTACAAGAGACCCAGTACTTC. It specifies CASSYSDTSLQETQYF.

CDR3 in DNA: TGTGCCAGCAGTCGGGACAGGGGAGGGACTCAGCCCCAGCATTTT. It translates to CASSRDRGGTQPQHF. The J gene is TRBJ1-5, the V gene TRBV6-5; 10 nucleotides agree with TRBD1. Germline V gene data show CDR1 as MNHEY and CDR2 as SVGAGI. J gave up 6 bases and V 5 bases, and 7 bases lay outside the gene matches. CDR3 length: 15 residues.

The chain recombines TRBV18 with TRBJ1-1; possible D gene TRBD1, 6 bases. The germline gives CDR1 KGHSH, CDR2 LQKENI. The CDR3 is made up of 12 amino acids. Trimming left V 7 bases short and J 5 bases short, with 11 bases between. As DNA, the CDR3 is TGTGCCAGCTTCCAGGGGCGAACTGAAGCTTTCTTT. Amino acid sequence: CASFQGRTEAFF.

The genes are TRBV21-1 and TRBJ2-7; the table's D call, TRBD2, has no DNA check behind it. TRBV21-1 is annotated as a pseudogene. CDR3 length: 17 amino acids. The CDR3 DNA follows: TGTGCCAGCAGCAAAGACCCGAGCCCCCGGTCCTCCTACGAGCAGTACGTC. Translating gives CASSKDPSPRSSYEQYV.

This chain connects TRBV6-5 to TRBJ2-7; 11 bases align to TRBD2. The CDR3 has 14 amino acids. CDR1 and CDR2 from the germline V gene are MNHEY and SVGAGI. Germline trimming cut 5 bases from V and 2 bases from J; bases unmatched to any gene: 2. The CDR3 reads CASSPLAGAYEQYF. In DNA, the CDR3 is TGTGCCAGCAGTCCACTAGCGGGAGCCTACGAGCAGTACTTC.

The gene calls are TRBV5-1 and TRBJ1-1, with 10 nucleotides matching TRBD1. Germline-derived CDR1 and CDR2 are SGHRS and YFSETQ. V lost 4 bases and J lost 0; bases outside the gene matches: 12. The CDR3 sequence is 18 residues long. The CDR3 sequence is CASSPSGQGVGMNTEAFF. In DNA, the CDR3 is TGCGCCAGCAGCCCCTCCGGACAGGGGGTGGGTATGAACACTGAAGCTTTCTTT.

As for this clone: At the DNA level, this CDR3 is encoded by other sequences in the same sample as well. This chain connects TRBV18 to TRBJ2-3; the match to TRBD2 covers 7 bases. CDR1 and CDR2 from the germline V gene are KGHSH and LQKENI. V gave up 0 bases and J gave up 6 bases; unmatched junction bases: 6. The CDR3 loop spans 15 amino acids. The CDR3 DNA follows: TGTGCCAGCTCACCACCGATGACGGGAGGTGATACGCAGTATTTT. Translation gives CASSPPMTGGDTQYF.

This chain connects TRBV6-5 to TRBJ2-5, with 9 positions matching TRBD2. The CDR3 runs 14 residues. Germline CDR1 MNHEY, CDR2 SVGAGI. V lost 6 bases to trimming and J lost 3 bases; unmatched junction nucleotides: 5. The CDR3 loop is CASRRGTSKETQYF. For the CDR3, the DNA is TGTGCCAGCAGGCGCGGGACTAGCAAAGAGACCCAGTACTTC.

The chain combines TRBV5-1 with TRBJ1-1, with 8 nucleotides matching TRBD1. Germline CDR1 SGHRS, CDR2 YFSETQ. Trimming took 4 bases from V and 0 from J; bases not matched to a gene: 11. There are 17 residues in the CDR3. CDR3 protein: CASSPAVQGALNTEAFF. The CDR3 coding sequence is TGCGCCAGCAGCCCTGCGGTCCAGGGGGCATTGAACACTGAAGCTTTCTTT.

CDR3 protein: CASSLVPPGLLSGEAFF. As DNA, the CDR3 is TGTGCCAGCAGCTTGGTTCCACCGGGACTCTTAAGCGGCGAAGCTTTCTTT. The rearrangement links TRBV5-4 to TRBJ1-1; D might be TRBD1 (5 bases). Deletions cut 0 bases from V and 8 bases from J, with 23 bases between. Germline-derived CDR1 and CDR2 are SGHNT and YYREEE (reference sequence). This CDR3 has 17 amino acids.

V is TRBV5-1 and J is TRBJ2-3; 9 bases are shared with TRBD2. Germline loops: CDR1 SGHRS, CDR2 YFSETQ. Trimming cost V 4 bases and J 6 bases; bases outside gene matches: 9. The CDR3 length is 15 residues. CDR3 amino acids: CASSLPNAGGDTQYF. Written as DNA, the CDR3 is TGCGCCAGCAGCCTGCCCAATGCGGGGGGGGATACGCAGTATTTT.

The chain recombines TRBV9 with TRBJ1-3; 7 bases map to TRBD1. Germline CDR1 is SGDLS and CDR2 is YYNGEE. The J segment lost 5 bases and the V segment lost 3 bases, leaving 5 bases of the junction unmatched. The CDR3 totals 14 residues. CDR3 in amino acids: CASSERTGRNTIYF. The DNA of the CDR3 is TGTGCCAGCAGCGAGAGGACAGGTAGAAACACCATATATTTT.

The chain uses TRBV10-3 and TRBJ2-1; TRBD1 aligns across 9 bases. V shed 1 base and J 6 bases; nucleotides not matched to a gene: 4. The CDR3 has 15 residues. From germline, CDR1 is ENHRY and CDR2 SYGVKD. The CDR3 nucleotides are TGTGCCATCAGTGAGTTTCCGACAGGGGGCAATGAGCAGTTCTTC. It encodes CAISEFPTGGNEQFF.

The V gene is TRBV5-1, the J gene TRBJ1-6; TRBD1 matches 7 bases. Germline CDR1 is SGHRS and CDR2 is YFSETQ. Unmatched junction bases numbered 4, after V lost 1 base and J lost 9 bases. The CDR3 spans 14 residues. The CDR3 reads CASSLQGGRSPLHF. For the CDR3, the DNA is TGCGCCAGCAGCTTGCAGGGGGGACGTTCACCCCTCCACTTT.

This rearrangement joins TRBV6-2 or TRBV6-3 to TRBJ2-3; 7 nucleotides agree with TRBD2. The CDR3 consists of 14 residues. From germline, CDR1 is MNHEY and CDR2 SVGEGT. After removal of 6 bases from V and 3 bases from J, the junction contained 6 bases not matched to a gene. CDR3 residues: CASSRTRGTDTQYF. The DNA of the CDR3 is TGTGCCAGCAGCCGAACGCGGGGGACAGATACGCAGTATTTT.

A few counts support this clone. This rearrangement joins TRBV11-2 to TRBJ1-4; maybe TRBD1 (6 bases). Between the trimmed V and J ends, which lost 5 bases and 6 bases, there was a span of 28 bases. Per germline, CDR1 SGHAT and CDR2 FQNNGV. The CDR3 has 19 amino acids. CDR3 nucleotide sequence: TGTGCCAGCAGCCGATATCTTGGTTGGGACACTCGAGAGGATGAAAAACTGTTTTTT. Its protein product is CASSRYLGWDTREDEKLFF.

DNA for the CDR3: TGTGCCAGCAGTTACTCGAGACTTCTCACAGATACGCAGTATTTT. Translation gives CASSYSRLLTDTQYF. V usage is TRBV6-5 and J usage is TRBJ2-3; no definite D call. Germline V gene data show CDR1 as MNHEY and CDR2 as SVGAGI. V was trimmed by 0 bases and J by 2 bases, leaving 9 bases between them. The CDR3 extends over 15 amino acids.

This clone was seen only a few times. As DNA, the CDR3 is TGTGCCACCAGCAGAGATAGAGTCAGGGCTGGAAACACCATATATTTT. Amino acids: CATSRDRVRAGNTIYF. J is TRBJ1-3 and V is TRBV15; the D gene is possibly TRBD1 (5 bases). The CDR3 extends over 16 amino acids. V shed 0 bases and J shed 2 bases, with 11 bases lying between them. Germline loops: CDR1 LNHNV, CDR2 YYDKDF (reference sequence).

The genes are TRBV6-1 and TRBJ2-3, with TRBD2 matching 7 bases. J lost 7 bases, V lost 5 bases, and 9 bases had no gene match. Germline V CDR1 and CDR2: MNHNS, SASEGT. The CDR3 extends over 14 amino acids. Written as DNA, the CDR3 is TGTGCCAGCAGTTCGGCGGGACTACAGAATACGCAGTATTTT. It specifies CASSSAGLQNTQYF.

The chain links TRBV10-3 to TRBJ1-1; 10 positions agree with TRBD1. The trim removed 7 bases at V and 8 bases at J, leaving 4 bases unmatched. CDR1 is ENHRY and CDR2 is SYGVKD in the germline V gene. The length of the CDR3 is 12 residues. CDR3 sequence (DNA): TGTGCCATCAATCCGACAGGGGGCGAAGCTTTCTTT. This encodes CAINPTGGEAFF.

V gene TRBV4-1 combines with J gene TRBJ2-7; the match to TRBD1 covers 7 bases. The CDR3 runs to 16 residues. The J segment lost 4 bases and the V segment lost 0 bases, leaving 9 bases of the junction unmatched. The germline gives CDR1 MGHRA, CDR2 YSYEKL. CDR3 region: CASSQEREGGYYEQYV. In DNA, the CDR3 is TGCGCCAGCAGCCAAGAACGCGAAGGGGGCTATTACGAGCAGTACGTC.

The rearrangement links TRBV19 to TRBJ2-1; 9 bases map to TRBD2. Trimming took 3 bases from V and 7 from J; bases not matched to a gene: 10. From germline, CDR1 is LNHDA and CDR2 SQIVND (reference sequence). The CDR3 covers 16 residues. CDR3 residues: CASSISGRSKGNEQFF. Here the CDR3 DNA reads TGTGCCAGTAGTATTAGCGGGAGAAGCAAGGGAAATGAGCAGTTCTTC.

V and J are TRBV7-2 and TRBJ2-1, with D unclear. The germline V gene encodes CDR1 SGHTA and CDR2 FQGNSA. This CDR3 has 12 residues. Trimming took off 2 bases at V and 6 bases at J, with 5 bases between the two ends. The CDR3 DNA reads TGTGCCAGCAGCTTAAGCCTCAATGAGCAGTTCTTC. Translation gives CASSLSLNEQFF. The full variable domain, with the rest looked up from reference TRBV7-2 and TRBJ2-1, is GAGVSQSPSNKVTEKGKDVELRCDPISGHTALYWYRQSLGQGLEFLIYFQGNSAPDKSGLPSDRFSAERTGGSVSTLTIQRTQQEDSAVYLCASSLSLNEQFFGPGTRLTVL.

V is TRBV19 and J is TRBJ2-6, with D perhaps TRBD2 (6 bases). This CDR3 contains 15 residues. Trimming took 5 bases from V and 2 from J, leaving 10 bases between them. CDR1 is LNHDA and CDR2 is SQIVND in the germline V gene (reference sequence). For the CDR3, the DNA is TGTGCCAGTAGTTCCTCGGGGGCTGGGGCCAACGTCCTGACTTTC. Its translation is CASSSSGAGANVLTF.

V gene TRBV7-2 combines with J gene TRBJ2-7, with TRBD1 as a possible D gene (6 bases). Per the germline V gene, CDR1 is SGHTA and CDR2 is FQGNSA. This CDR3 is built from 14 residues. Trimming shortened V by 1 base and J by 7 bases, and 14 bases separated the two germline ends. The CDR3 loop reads CASSLDWGLGEQYF. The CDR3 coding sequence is TGTGCCAGCAGCTTAGATTGGGGGCTGGGAGAGCAGTACTTC.

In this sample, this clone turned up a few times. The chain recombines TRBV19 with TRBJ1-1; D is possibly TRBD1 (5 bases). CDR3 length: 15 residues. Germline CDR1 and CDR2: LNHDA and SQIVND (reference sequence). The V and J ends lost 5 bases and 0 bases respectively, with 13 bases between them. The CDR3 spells CASSPWDSMNTEAFF. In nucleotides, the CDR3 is TGTGCCAGTAGTCCATGGGACTCCATGAACACTGAAGCTTTCTTT.

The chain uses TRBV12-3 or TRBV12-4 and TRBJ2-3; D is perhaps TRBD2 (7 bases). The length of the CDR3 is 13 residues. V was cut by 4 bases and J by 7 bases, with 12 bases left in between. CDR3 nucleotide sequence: TGTGCCAGCAGTTCGGGGGGCATCAATACGCAGTATTTT. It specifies CASSSGGINTQYF.